These 21 T cell receptor beta chains were all obtained from the same sample, sequenced in a study of human T cells and chemical hapten exposure. TCRdb passed the RACE reads through MiXCR, listing each CDR3 protein once. The sample contains about 180,000 distinct CDR3 sequences, around 30% of which appear only once. Specified time point: pre-sensitization, week 0. This sample's treatment: therapeutic diphenylcyclopropenone sensitization with weekly scalp DPC. This material consisted of whole blood, taken in connection with sensitization to the hapten diphenylcyclopropenone (DPC). The receptors originated from a woman aged 30 to 39 with alopecia areata. Some clones in this sample may be carry-over from other donors' samples.

J is TRBJ1-6 and V is TRBV28; D is ambiguous. Trimming took 6 bases from V and 7 from J, leaving 7 bases between them. From germline, CDR1 is MDHEN and CDR2 SYDVKM. The CDR3 sequence is 12 residues long. The CDR3 nucleotides are TGTGCCAGCAGGGTATCGAATTCACCCCTCCACTTT. Its translation: CASRVSNSPLHF. The full variable domain, with the rest looked up from reference TRBV28 and TRBJ1-6, is DVKVTQSSRYLVKRTGEKVFLECVQDMDHENMFWYRQDPGLGLRLIYFSYDVKMKEKGDIPEGYSVSREKKERFSLILESASTNQTSMYLCASRVSNSPLHFGNGTRLTVT.

This clonotype occurred a few times. V is TRBV7-3 and J is TRBJ2-2; 13 bases are shared with TRBD2. V was clipped by 5 bases and J by 6 bases; unmatched bases: 12. Per germline, CDR1 SGHTA and CDR2 FQGTGA. The CDR3 is 18 amino acids. The CDR3 here is CASSAMTLAGGSAGELFF. The DNA for the CDR3 is TGTGCCAGCAGCGCAATGACACTAGCGGGGGGGTCGGCCGGGGAGCTGTTTTTT.

This clonotype was seen more than once but under ten times. Here the CDR3 reads CASSLRSGTYNEQFF. CDR3 DNA sequence: TGTGCCAGCAGCTTAAGGTCCGGGACCTACAATGAGCAGTTCTTC. The chain carries TRBV7-3 and TRBJ2-1, with a possible D match to TRBD2 (5 bases). V lost 1 base, J lost 2 bases, and 9 bases lay in between. This CDR3 is 15 amino acids long. The germline gives CDR1 SGHTA, CDR2 FQGTGA.

The chain carries TRBV28 and TRBJ2-7; no reliable D call. The V and J ends lost 3 bases and 6 bases respectively, with 9 bases between them. The germline V gene has CDR1 MDHEN and CDR2 SYDVKM. CDR3 length: 12 amino acids. The CDR3 bases are TGTGCCAGCAGTTTCTCCGTGGGCGAGCAGTACTTC. Protein: CASSFSVGEQYF.

The chain couples TRBV2 to TRBJ1-1; no definite D call. CDR1 is SNHLY, CDR2 FYNNEI, per germline. The CDR3 consists of 11 residues. The V end was cut by 8 bases, the J end by 4 bases, with 8 bases between. CDR3 region: CASDGITEAFF. CDR3 DNA sequence: TGTGCCAGCGATGGGATCACTGAAGCTTTCTTT.

This clonotype was counted between two and nine times. The chain employs TRBV30 and TRBJ2-7; D ambiguous. CDR1 is GTSNPN and CDR2 is SVGIG in the germline V gene (reference sequence). This CDR3 contains 15 residues. Trimming removed 3 bases at V and 0 bases at J, with 15 bases between. CDR3 DNA sequence: TGTGCCTGGAGCCCTCGTGGTTCAGTCTCCTACGAGCAGTACTTC. It is translated as CAWSPRGSVSYEQYF.

This clonotype came up a few times. The chain employs TRBV7-9 and TRBJ2-1, with D tentatively TRBD2 (7 bases). V lost 8 bases and J 12 bases, leaving 11 bases between the germline ends. Germline V gene data show CDR1 as SEHNR and CDR2 as FQNEAQ (reference sequence). The CDR3 has 10 amino acids. The CDR3 DNA reads TGTGCCAGCGAGCGGGACATGCAGTTCTTC. This translates into CASERDMQFF.

The table lists this clonotype with a few counts. The chain has TRBV30 and TRBJ2-7; D unresolved. Trimming pared 1 base from V and 6 bases from J, leaving 10 bases between. The CDR3 loop spans 12 amino acids. The germline gives CDR1 GTSNPN, CDR2 SVGIG (reference sequence). CDR3 bases: TGTGCCTGGAGTGAGGTGGGCGTCGAGCAGTACTTC. This gives the protein CAWSEVGVEQYF.

Comment on this clonotype: At one of its ends the junction is not consistent with the germline gene, which may arise from a read error. This chain connects TRBV20-1 to TRBJ2-7, with TRBD1 matching 7 bases. CDR3 length: 15 residues. CDR1 is DFQATT and CDR2 is SNEGSKA in the germline V gene (reference sequence). CDR3: CSARDGADRAREQHF. DNA of the CDR3: TGCAGTGCTAGAGATGGTGCTGACAGGGCGAGGGAGCAGCACTTC.

The CDR3 nucleotides are TGCAGCGTCAATAGCGGCCAAGAGACCCAGTACTTC. Translated: CSVNSGQETQYF. This chain joins TRBV29-1 and TRBJ2-5; perhaps TRBD2 as D (6 bases). This CDR3 region has 12 residues. CDR1 and CDR2 (germline): SQVTM, ANQGSEA. V lost 6 bases to trimming and J lost 1 base, with 9 bases between them.

This chain links TRBV4-3 with TRBJ2-5, with 8 nucleotides matching TRBD2. After removal of 4 bases from V and 2 bases from J, the junction contained 9 bases not matched to a gene. The CDR3 runs to 16 residues. The germline V gene has CDR1 LGHNA and CDR2 YSLEER. The CDR3: CASSPTTSGAQETQYF. In nucleotides, the CDR3 is TGCGCCAGCAGCCCTACTACTAGCGGAGCTCAAGAGACCCAGTACTTC.

The V call is TRBV28, the J call TRBJ1-4; perhaps TRBD1 as D (5 bases). The CDR3 is 16 amino acids. Germline-derived CDR1 and CDR2 are MDHEN and SYDVKM. The V end lost 6 bases, the J end lost 8 bases, and 22 bases lay between the germline ends. CDR3 protein: CASSSGTGAQGEKLFF. The DNA for the CDR3 is TGTGCCAGCAGCTCCGGGACTGGGGCCCAAGGGGAAAAACTGTTTTTT.

There are a few counts of this clonotype. The chain couples TRBV20-1 to TRBJ2-3, with D hard to call. V was shortened by 6 bases and J by 1 base, with 8 bases between the two germline ends. Germline CDR1 DFQATT, CDR2 SNEGSKA (reference sequence). The CDR3 sequence is 12 residues long. The CDR3 protein is CSATIGTDTQYF. The CDR3 DNA sequence: TGCAGTGCCACGATTGGCACAGATACGCAGTATTTT.

In this sample, this clonotype turned up a few times. The chain has TRBV10-2 and TRBJ2-2; D tentatively fits TRBD1 or TRBD2 (5 bases each). There are 11 residues in the CDR3. CDR1 and CDR2 (germline): WSHSY, SAAADI. CDR3 loop: CAGRSTGELFF. DNA for the CDR3: TGCGCGGGACGAAGCACCGGGGAGCTGTTTTTT.

The V call is TRBV9, the J call TRBJ2-1; 11 nucleotides align to TRBD2. In germline, CDR1 is SGDLS, CDR2 YYNGEE. This CDR3 spans 15 amino acids. The junction had 4 bases not matched to a gene; V was cut back by 4 bases and J by 4 bases. CDR3 coding DNA: TGTGCCAGCAGCTCGACTAGCGGGGATTACAATGAGCAGTTCTTC. Translation: CASSSTSGDYNEQFF. Together with reference TRBV9 and TRBJ2-1, the CDR3 gives the full variable domain: DSGVTQTPKHLITATGQRVTLRCSPRSGDLSVYWYQQSLDQGLQFLIQYYNGEERAKGNILERFSAQQFPDLHSELNLSSLELGDSALYFCASSSTSGDYNEQFFGPGTRLTVL.

The chain uses TRBV28 and TRBJ1-5, with D hard to call. The CDR3 consists of 14 residues. Germline V gives CDR1 MDHEN, CDR2 SYDVKM. V lost 4 bases to trimming and J lost 2 bases, with 9 bases between them. CDR3 sequence reads: CASSYGHGNQPQHF. CDR3 bases: TGTGCCAGCAGTTATGGGCACGGCAATCAGCCCCAGCATTTT.

The CDR3 spells CASNLSGGRTDTQYF. The CDR3 DNA is TGTGCCAGCAACCTTAGCGGGGGGCGCACAGATACGCAGTATTTT. The chain employs TRBV27 and TRBJ2-3; 10 bases align to TRBD2. Germline V lookup: CDR1 MNHEY, CDR2 SMNVEV (reference sequence). Unmatched junction bases numbered 5, after V lost 7 bases and J lost 1 base. The CDR3 contains 15 residues.

The chain links TRBV7-2 to TRBJ2-1; D ambiguous. V gave up 1 base and J gave up 10 bases, with 11 bases separating them. The CDR3 consists of 13 residues. CDR1 SGHTA and CDR2 FQGNSA come from the germline V gene. The CDR3 DNA follows: TGTGCCAGCAGCTTAGAGCCTCGCTCAGAGCAGTTCTTC. Its translation: CASSLEPRSEQFF.

V usage is TRBV20-1 and J usage is TRBJ2-3; 9 bases match TRBD1. CDR1 is DFQATT and CDR2 is SNEGSKA in the germline V gene (reference sequence). V lost 3 bases, J lost 2 bases, and 9 bases stayed unmatched. This CDR3 comprises 16 residues. The CDR3 protein is CSARGGQGHNTDTQYF. In nucleotides, the CDR3 is TGCAGTGCTAGGGGGGGACAGGGACACAACACAGATACGCAGTATTTT.

This chain links TRBV2 with TRBJ2-6; no reliable D call. V was cut by 7 bases and J by 2 bases, with 12 bases left in between. CDR1 is SNHLY and CDR2 is FYNNEI in the germline V gene. CDR3 length: 15 residues. The CDR3 region is CASTRRTPGANVLTF. CDR3 DNA sequence: TGTGCCAGCACCAGGCGCACACCTGGGGCCAACGTCCTGACTTTC.

The chain is built from TRBV15 and TRBJ2-2, with D perhaps TRBD2 (5 bases). The CDR3 consists of 16 residues. V was pared by 0 bases and J by 6 bases, with 14 bases between. Germline assignment: CDR1 LNHNV and CDR2 YYDKDF (reference sequence). CDR3 coding DNA: TGTGCCACCAGCAGAGATCCACTAACTAGGGCCGGGGAGCTGTTTTTT. This sequence encodes CATSRDPLTRAGELFF.